This T cell receptor (beta chain) was identified in a study of T cell responses to AZD1222 COVID-19 vaccine. Overall study results and limits: White British donors predominated, females outnumbered males, and clonal diversity was possibly underestimated. Nearly half of spike-specific TCRs reportedly target unmutated variant regions. Samples come after the peak T cell response, not at day 14.

V lost 5 bases to trimming and J lost 4 bases; unmatched junction nucleotides: 6. Germline CDR1 SGHNT, CDR2 YENEEA. The CDR3 covers 16 residues. Clones were sequenced by immunoSEQ multiplex PCR, and TCRdb holds only the in-frame ones, with some missing. The sample includes approximately 120,000 clones, around 91% seen only once; the top ten take 4.4%. Comments on this clone: Its target is unknown.

Material: peripheral blood, obtained on day 0 of MenACWY control vaccination. The gene calls are TRBV11-3 and TRBJ2-3; 13 positions match TRBD2. The origin of this receptor is an adult in good health. The CDR3 is CASSQRTSGGSDTQYF. In DNA, the CDR3 is TGTGCCAGCAGCCAAAGGACTAGCGGGGGTTCAGATACGCAGTATTTT.